This T cell receptor (beta chain) stems from a study of control samples from healthy donors and cancer patients. This CDR3 contains 16 residues. Germline V CDR1 and CDR2: LNHDA, SQIVND (reference sequence). V was clipped by 0 bases and J by 2 bases, with 14 bases between them. Repertoires were generated with immunoSEQ multiplex PCR, while TCRdb's copy carries only in-frame clones and drops some. The sample has 100,000 to 150,000 clones, 90% seen once. The genes are TRBV19 and TRBJ2-7; D possibly corresponds to TRBD2 (5 bases). The TCR originated in a man between 18 and 29 years old in good health. Sequencing input: blood. The CDR3 DNA reads TGTGCCAGTAGTATAGATTGGAGGCAGAATGCCTACGAGCAGTACTTC. It translates to CASSIDWRQNAYEQYF.